Presented here are 28 T cell receptor beta chains from one specimen sequenced in a study of immune heterogeneity within non-small cell lung tumors. Template material for each sample was 550 to 700 ng of bulk tumor genomic DNA. During surgery, several far-apart biopsies were obtained from every primary tumor. Newly diagnosed with untreated non-small cell lung cancer, the patients underwent curative surgery. With 32 V and 13 J primers, multiplex PCR amplified the TCR beta CDR3. Each CDR3 protein gets one entry after TCRdb re-called the multiplex PCR reads with MiXCR. The sample consists of under 25,000 distinct CDR3 sequences, less than 35% of them appearing once. Specimen: lung tumor tissue. These TCRs come from a man aged 35-49 years with non-small cell lung cancer.

The chain is built from TRBV4-3 and TRBJ2-1, with no clear D. The germline CDR1 and CDR2 sequences are LGHNA and YSLEER. This CDR3 region has 16 residues. V lost 0 bases and J 0 bases, leaving 9 bases between the germline ends. The CDR3 loop reads CASSQENEPSYNEQFF. In DNA form, the CDR3 reads TGCGCCAGCAGCCAAGAGAATGAACCCTCCTACAATGAGCAGTTCTTC.

This clonotype was seen only a few times. J is TRBJ2-5 and V is TRBV7-2; D is perhaps TRBD1 or TRBD2 (5 bases each). Between the trimmed V and J ends, which lost 1 base and 5 bases, there was a span of 8 bases. Germline V lookup: CDR1 SGHTA, CDR2 FQGNSA. The CDR3 has 13 residues. The CDR3 DNA reads as TGTGCCAGCAGCTTAGGGGGCGGGGAGACCCAGTACTTC. Amino acid sequence: CASSLGGGETQYF.

The V call is TRBV18, the J call TRBJ2-1; the D gene is possibly TRBD2 (6 bases). In germline, CDR1 is KGHSH, CDR2 LQKENI. This CDR3 is built from 14 residues. V lost 9 bases, J lost 6 bases, and 18 bases lay in between. The CDR3 protein is CASSLRPEGNEQFF. The CDR3 DNA is TGTGCCAGTTCCTTGCGCCCGGAGGGCAATGAGCAGTTCTTC.

This clonotype was counted many times. The genes are TRBV4-2 and TRBJ2-7; 14 bases fit TRBD2. This CDR3 spans 16 amino acids. V lost 5 bases, J lost 3 bases, and 6 bases stayed unmatched. Germline V gene data show CDR1 as LGHNA and CDR2 as YNFKEQ. The CDR3 protein is CASSAGTSGGNYEQYF. The CDR3, as DNA: TGTGCCAGCAGCGCCGGGACTAGCGGGGGTAACTACGAGCAGTACTTC.

The rearrangement uses TRBV2 and TRBJ2-2; D perhaps matches TRBD1 (5 bases). V shed 4 bases and J shed 7 bases, with 13 bases lying between them. In germline, CDR1 is SNHLY, CDR2 FYNNEI. CDR3 length equals 14 residues. The CDR3: CASSAKPDNGELFF. CDR3 bases: TGTGCCAGCAGTGCTAAACCGGACAACGGGGAGCTGTTTTTT.

Only one count was recorded for this clonotype. The chain links TRBV5-1 to TRBJ1-1, with 11 bases fitting TRBD1. V was clipped by 4 bases and J by 6 bases; unmatched bases: 8. Germline CDR1 reads SGHRS; CDR2 reads YFSETQ. The CDR3 totals 15 residues. The CDR3 DNA sequence: TGCGCCAGCAGCGCTAGGACAGGGGGCGCCGCTGAAGCTTTCTTT. Its protein is CASSARTGGAAEAFF.

This chain connects TRBV7-2 to TRBJ2-1; TRBD2 aligns across 10 bases. Germline trimming cut 6 bases from V and 10 bases from J; bases unmatched to any gene: 12. This CDR3 spans 15 amino acids. Germline CDR1 and CDR2: SGHTA and FQGNSA. CDR3 in DNA: TGTGCCAGCAGTTTTGGACTAGCGGAAGGGAAAGAGCAGTTCTTC. Protein: CASSFGLAEGKEQFF.

This clonotype was counted a few times. The V and J genes are TRBV5-5 and TRBJ2-3, with TRBD2 matching 12 bases. Germline CDR1 reads SGHKS; CDR2 reads YYEKEE (reference sequence). Trimming took 3 bases from V and 6 from J; bases not matched to a gene: 8. The CDR3 consists of 16 residues. The DNA for the CDR3 is TGTGCCAGCAGCTACCGACTAGCGGGAGTTTTTGATACGCAGTATTTT. Its protein product is CASSYRLAGVFDTQYF.

In this sample, this clonotype turned up a few times. The gene calls are TRBV16 and TRBJ2-7, with D possibly TRBD2 on 7 matching bases. CDR1 KGHSY and CDR2 FQNENV come from the germline V gene. V lost 3 bases to trimming and J lost 3 bases, with 15 bases between them. This CDR3 is built from 15 residues. The CDR3 loop reads CASSQTGGGNYEQYF. The CDR3 DNA reads TGTGCCAGCAGCCAGACAGGCGGGGGAAACTACGAGCAGTACTTC.

For this clonotype: Because the CDR3 is missing its conserved closing phenylalanine or tryptophan, this is likely a read error. The V call is TRBV11-3, the J call TRBJ1-1; 8 bases line up with TRBD1. This CDR3 has 14 amino acids. CDR1 and CDR2 (germline): SGHNT, YENEEA. Trimming cost V 5 bases and J 10 bases; bases outside gene matches: 12. The CDR3 bases are TGTGCCAGCAGCCCGCCGACAGGGGTACTTGGAGCTTTCCTT. Protein sequence: CASSPPTGVLGAFL.

This clonotype was detected many times. The V call is TRBV7-2, the J call TRBJ2-7; 7 nucleotides align to TRBD2. Germline lookup yields CDR1 SGHTA and CDR2 FQGNSA. J was trimmed by 4 bases and V by 4 bases; bases with no gene match: 1. This CDR3 spans 12 amino acids. The CDR3: CASSSSGYEQYF. The CDR3 region has the DNA TGTGCCAGCAGCTCTAGCGGTTACGAGCAGTACTTC.

This clonotype appeared many times. The chain combines TRBV12-3 or TRBV12-4 with TRBJ2-1; 8 bases map to TRBD2. The CDR3 is 14 residues long. V trimming: 3 bases; J trimming: 7 bases; junction bases outside the gene matches: 5. The CDR3 bases are TGTGCCAGCAGTTTTGGCGGGAGGAGTAATGAGCAGTTCTTC. Translating it yields CASSFGGRSNEQFF.

This clonotype was observed many times. V usage is TRBV27 and J usage is TRBJ2-1, with a possible D match to TRBD2 (5 bases). The CDR3 length is 14 residues. Trimming removed 9 bases from V and 3 bases from J, with 15 bases in between. Per the germline V gene, CDR1 is MNHEY and CDR2 is SMNVEV (reference sequence). This chain's CDR3 is CASISLGSYNEQFF. The CDR3 DNA follows: TGTGCCAGTATCTCGTTGGGGAGCTACAATGAGCAGTTCTTC.

V usage is TRBV13 and J usage is TRBJ1-3; a possible D gene is TRBD1 (6 bases). Trimming removed 5 bases from V and 0 bases from J, with 8 bases in between. This CDR3 has 14 residues. Germline assignment: CDR1 PRHDT and CDR2 FYEKMQ (reference sequence). CDR3 in amino acids: CASSPGVSGNTIYF. CDR3 coding DNA: TGTGCCAGCAGCCCAGGGGTCTCTGGAAACACCATATATTTT.

Worth noting for this clonotype: This clone may be a read error of a much larger clone one base away. This chain connects TRBV19 to TRBJ2-7, with D maybe TRBD2 (6 bases). The V gene's germline CDR1 is LNHDA and CDR2 SQIVND (reference sequence). CDR3 length: 12 amino acids. The CDR3 bases are TGTGCCAGTAGTCCTAGCGCCTACAAGCAGTACTTC. It is translated as CASSPSAYKQYF.

This clonotype was observed at least ten times. The J gene is TRBJ2-1, the V gene TRBV18, with D possibly TRBD2 on 5 matching bases. The CDR3 has 14 amino acids. V was cut by 1 base and J by 7 bases, with 11 bases left in between. Germline CDR1 and CDR2: KGHSH and LQKENI. The CDR3 loop is CASSPRGFENEQFF. For the CDR3, the DNA is TGTGCCAGCTCACCACGAGGGTTTGAGAATGAGCAGTTCTTC.

There are a few counts of this clonotype. This sequence joins TRBV19 and TRBJ2-4; D is undetermined. Germline V lookup: CDR1 LNHDA, CDR2 SQIVND (reference sequence). The V end lost 5 bases, the J end lost 7 bases, and 6 bases lay between the germline ends. The CDR3 runs 11 residues. This chain's CDR3 is CASSLQNIQYF. In nucleotides, the CDR3 is TGTGCCAGTAGTCTCCAGAACATTCAGTACTTC. The full variable domain, in which reference TRBV19 and TRBJ2-4 provide the parts outside the CDR3, is DGGITQSPKYLFRKEGQNVTLSCEQNLNHDAMYWYRQDPGQGLRLIYYSQIVNDFQKGDIAEGYSVSREKKESFPLTVTSAQKNPTAFYLCASSLQNIQYFGAGTRLSVL.

This clonotype came up once. A read error is possible here, since a much larger clone lies one base away. The chain joins TRBV18 to TRBJ2-1; D perhaps matches TRBD2 (5 bases). This CDR3 is built from 13 residues. CDR1 and CDR2 (germline): KGHSH, LQKENI. The CDR3 here is CASAYAGDNDQFF. The CDR3 DNA sequence: TGTGCCAGCGCATATGCGGGCGACAATGATCAGTTCTTC.

In the case of this clonotype: With a much larger clone just one base away, this may be a read error. The V gene is TRBV12-5, the J gene TRBJ1-3; D not certain. The CDR3 covers 20 residues. Germline CDR1 reads LGHNT; CDR2 reads FRNRAP. CDR3 sequence (DNA): TGTGCTAGTGGGCCAGGTCCCTTTTTGGAAGGGAGAATGTCTGGAAGCACCATATATTTT. Amino acids: CASGPGPFLEGRMSGSTIYF.

This clonotype appeared a few times. The chain employs TRBV7-9 and TRBJ1-2; D is possibly TRBD1 (6 bases). V was clipped by 4 bases and J by 8 bases, with 14 bases between them. Germline V gene sequence: CDR1 SEHNR, CDR2 FQNEAQ (reference sequence). The CDR3 consists of 13 residues. The CDR3 DNA reads TGTGCCAGCAGCTCGTCAGGGGTGGGGGGCTACACCTTC. This sequence encodes CASSSSGVGGYTF.

Sample share makes this clonotype medium-sized. CDR3 in amino acids: CASSLAGGPYEQYF. The CDR3 region has the DNA TGTGCCAGCAGCTTAGCGGGAGGCCCCTACGAGCAGTACTTC. The V gene is TRBV11-2, the J gene TRBJ2-7, with 7 nucleotides matching TRBD2. The CDR3 has 14 amino acids. Germline V gives CDR1 SGHAT, CDR2 FQNNGV. V lost 1 base to trimming and J lost 2 bases; unmatched junction nucleotides: 2.

This clonotype was observed a handful of times. This chain joins TRBV7-3 and TRBJ2-7, with TRBD2 matching 7 bases. This CDR3 spans 15 amino acids. Trimming cost V 5 bases and J 4 bases; bases outside gene matches: 11. From germline, CDR1 is SGHTA and CDR2 FQGTGA. The CDR3 DNA follows: TGTGCCAGCAGCCTGGGGGGGGGTCCGGCGTACGAGCAGTACTTC. Amino acids: CASSLGGGPAYEQYF.

Here the CDR3 reads CASSQDSGSLGKNIQYF. CDR3 bases: TGTGCCAGCAGCCAAGATAGCGGGAGCCTGGGCAAAAACATTCAGTACTTC. This rearrangement joins TRBV14 to TRBJ2-4; 9 bases are a match to TRBD2. V lost 0 bases and J lost 3; bases outside the gene matches: 6. Germline CDR1 is SGHDN and CDR2 is FVKESK. The CDR3 runs 17 residues.

The V gene is TRBV12-3 or TRBV12-4, the J gene TRBJ1-5; D remains unclear. Trimming took 3 bases from V and 12 from J, leaving 12 bases between them. This CDR3 is 12 amino acids long. The CDR3 DNA reads as TGTGCCAGCAGTTTCGGGCCCGGGGTCCAGCATTTT. Protein sequence: CASSFGPGVQHF.

This clonotype was recorded at least ten times. This rearrangement joins TRBV6-5 to TRBJ1-3; a weak D match, TRBD1 (5 bases). Trimming took 0 bases from V and 5 from J, leaving 14 bases between them. CDR1 is MNHEY, CDR2 SVGAGI, per germline. The CDR3 length is 16 residues. The CDR3 is CASSYSHRGIRNTIYF. CDR3 DNA: TGTGCCAGCAGTTACTCCCATCGGGGGATACGAAACACCATATATTTT.

The chain is built from TRBV4-1 and TRBJ2-3, with D possibly being TRBD2 (6 bases). The ends were cut back, 1 base at V and 4 bases at J, with 9 bases in the middle. This CDR3 comprises 14 residues. Germline lookup yields CDR1 MGHRA and CDR2 YSYEKL. Here the CDR3 reads CASSQAGAADTQYF. The CDR3 DNA sequence: TGCGCCAGCAGCCAAGCGGGAGCGGCAGATACGCAGTATTTT.

This clonotype showed up many times. The genes are TRBV5-1 and TRBJ1-3; D call uncertain. The CDR3 runs to 15 residues. From germline, CDR1 is SGHRS and CDR2 YFSETQ. V lost 4 bases, J lost 0 bases, and 11 bases lay in between. The CDR3 region is CASSQTLSSGNTIYF. Here the CDR3 DNA reads TGCGCCAGCAGCCAGACCCTTAGCTCTGGAAACACCATATATTTT.

This clonotype is labeled medium-sized. The V and J genes are TRBV11-3 and TRBJ2-7; 7 bases fit TRBD1. Unmatched junction bases numbered 5, after V lost 1 base and J lost 2 bases. This CDR3 comprises 15 residues. In germline, CDR1 is SGHNT, CDR2 YENEEA. CDR3 sequence reads: CASSLAQGTAYEQYF. The CDR3 DNA reads TGTGCCAGCAGCTTAGCCCAAGGGACAGCCTACGAGCAGTACTTC.